This T cell receptor (beta chain) was identified in a study of blood T cell repertoires in COVID-19. Study-level background: From the United States, Italy and Spain came samples of acute and convalescent COVID-19.

In terms of age and location, participants ranged from roughly 18 to 90 years and lived in about 25 US areas. Allocation to cohorts depended on clinical history reported by the participants. This clone was observed a single time. The length of the CDR3 is 17 residues. Germline CDR1 reads LGHDT; CDR2 reads YNNKEL (reference sequence). With 1 base clipped from V and 4 bases from J, the junction kept 8 bases outside the gene matches. Only in-frame clones appear in the TCRdb table, and some are missing; sequencing was by immunoSEQ multiplex PCR. The sample lists about 320,000 clones, around 84% seen once, with 1.5% to 2% in the top ten.

This clonotype originated in a woman younger than 45 who had been exposed to COVID-19. This chain links TRBV3-1 (or the pseudogene TRBV3-2) with TRBJ2-1; 9 nucleotides match TRBD2. The material sequenced was PBMCs or T cells enriched from blood (not recorded which). CDR3 coding DNA: TGTGCCAGCAGCCAAGGTTATCGGCTAGCGGGATACAATGAGCAGTTCTTC. It is translated as CASSQGYRLAGYNEQFF.